This paragraph reports one TCR beta chain. Its target is unknown. These data belong to a study of shared clonotypes between healthy human individuals. Sequencing used immunoSEQ multiplex PCR; TCRdb keeps in-frame clones, though not all of them. The sample has around 990,000 clones, 70% to 80% seen once. Trimming removed 4 bases at V and 5 bases at J, with 18 bases between. Germline assignment: CDR1 SGHKS and CDR2 YYEKEE (reference sequence). CDR3 length equals 15 residues. Broader study findings: Larger richness was generally estimated for naive than memory subsets.

The origin of this receptor is a man aged 18-30 years in good health. Some clones in this sample may be carry-over from other donors' samples. The chain employs TRBV5-5 and TRBJ1-2; D is possibly TRBD1 (5 bases). Sequences were obtained from memory CD4+ T cells from PBMCs. Subset meaning: CD45RA-negative fraction. CDR3 residues: CASSRIPTELYGYTF. DNA of the CDR3: TGTGCCAGCAGCCGAATCCCGACAGAGCTGTATGGCTACACCTTC.